This TCR beta chain was identified during a study of CD8 T cells in ankylosing spondylitis. Regarding this clonotype: Its antigen is still unknown.

V was clipped by 2 bases and J by 5 bases, with 6 bases between them. The germline gives CDR1 LNHDA, CDR2 SQIVND (reference sequence). CDR3 length: 12 amino acids. With molecular barcodes, quantitative 5'-RACE was used to make the TCR beta libraries. TCRdb re-derived calls from the 5' RACE reads in MiXCR, one entry per CDR3 protein. The profile covers roughly 250,000 distinct CDR3 sequences, with approximately 9% appearing a single time and about 6.5% taken by the ten largest. Overall study results and limits: According to the report, clones linked to the disease were significantly enriched in matched synovial fluid samples taken from ankylosing spondylitis patients. Reactive arthritis synovial fluid and blood were previously reported to contain some motif variants.

The chain recombines TRBV19 with TRBJ1-1; D is unclear. Sequenced sample: blood, either unsorted or a sorted T cell fraction (not recorded which). The receptor was isolated from a male donor with ankylosing spondylitis or in good health (not recorded which). CDR3 in amino acids: CASSISRTEAFF. The CDR3 nucleotides read TGTGCCAGTAGTATATCACGAACTGAAGCTTTCTTT.